A single sample gave rise to the 20 T cell receptor beta chains below, sequenced in a study of glioma-infiltrating T cells. The iRepertoire nested amplicon-rescue multiplex PCR amplified TCR alpha and beta CDR3s from RNA. MiXCR, applied by TCRdb to the multiplex PCR reads, yields one record per CDR3 protein. The sample has roughly 100,000 distinct CDR3 sequences, around 28% seen once. Sequenced sample: glioma tissue, nonneoplastic brain tissue, or PBMCs (not recorded which). Receptors were obtained from a human donor with low-grade glioma or glioblastoma, undergoing nonglioma brain surgery, or in good health (not recorded which).

This chain joins TRBV29-1 and TRBJ2-7; perhaps TRBD2 as D (5 bases). CDR1 is SQVTM, CDR2 ANQGSEA, per germline. Trimming took off 1 base at V and 4 bases at J, with 14 bases between the two ends. The CDR3 length is 14 residues. The CDR3 DNA reads as TGCAGCGTTGAAGTTGCCGGACTGAATTACGAGCAGTACTTC. As protein: CSVEVAGLNYEQYF.

This clonotype was seen only once. This sequence may be a read error, since a much larger clone differs from it by one base. The chain employs TRBV11-1 and TRBJ2-6, with D uncertain. Germline lookup yields CDR1 SGHAT and CDR2 FQDESV (reference sequence). The CDR3 is 16 residues long. Trimming removed 5 bases at V and 3 bases at J, with 14 bases between. CDR3 coding DNA: TGTGCCAGCAGCCGCGGTAAGGCCTATGGGGCCAACGTCCTGACTTTC. Protein: CASSRGKAYGANVLTF.

About this clonotype itself: At one of its ends the junction is not consistent with the germline gene, which may arise from a read error. CDR3 protein: CASSTSTNTEASF. In DNA, the CDR3 is TGTGCCAGCAGCACTTCAACGAACACTGAAGCTTCCTTT. V and J are TRBV14 and TRBJ1-1; D remains unclear. Germline V gene lookup returns CDR1 SGHDN and CDR2 FVKESK. CDR3 length: 13 amino acids.

This clonotype was detected ten times or more. The rearrangement uses TRBV25-1 and TRBJ2-1; TRBD1 agrees at 8 bases. Germline CDR1 MGHDK, CDR2 SYGVNS. CDR3 length: 17 residues. V shed 5 bases and J 4 bases; nucleotides not matched to a gene: 13. The CDR3 bases are TGTGCCAGCAGTACCACAACGGGGGACAGGTCATACAATGAGCAGTTCTTC. Protein: CASSTTTGDRSYNEQFF. The full variable domain, its missing parts supplied by reference TRBV25-1 and TRBJ2-1, is EADIYQTPRYLVIGTGKKITLECSQTMGHDKMYWYQQDPGMELHLIHYSYGVNSTEKGDLSSESTVSRIRTEHFPLTLESARPSHTSQYLCASSTTTGDRSYNEQFFGPGTRLTVL.

This clonotype was seen only a few times. This sequence may be a read error, since a much larger clone differs from it by one base. The J gene is TRBJ2-1, the V gene TRBV2; 8 positions match TRBD2. Losses at the gene ends were 8 bases for V and 6 bases for J; bases not matched to a gene: 6. From germline, CDR1 is SNHLY and CDR2 FYNNEI. The CDR3 length is 13 residues. CDR3 sequence (DNA): TGTGCCAGCCCAGCGGGGGTACCCAATGAGCAGTTCTTC. Translating gives CASPAGVPNEQFF.

This clonotype was detected many times. This sequence joins TRBV6-1 and TRBJ2-2; tentative D call: TRBD2 (6 bases). The CDR3 extends over 13 amino acids. V lost 6 bases and J lost 6, with 11 bases in between. In germline, CDR1 is MNHNS, CDR2 SASEGT. Written as DNA, the CDR3 is TGTGCCAGCAGGCCCGGGAGCCCCGGGGAGCTGTTTTTT. Its protein is CASRPGSPGELFF.

Of note for this clonotype: A clone one base away is much larger, so this may be a read error. CDR3 sequence reads: CASRLALSGSEAFF. CDR3 DNA sequence: TGTGCCAGCAGACTGGCACTGTCGGGCTCTGAAGCTTTCTTT. The chain employs TRBV7-9 and TRBJ1-1; no definite D call. V lost 6 bases and J 6 bases, leaving 17 bases between the germline ends. The germline gives CDR1 SEHNR, CDR2 FQNEAQ (reference sequence). CDR3 length: 14 residues.

This clonotype turned up a few times. V is TRBV20-1 and J is TRBJ2-4, with TRBD2 identical over 7 bases. J gave up 0 bases and V 0 bases, and 11 bases lay outside the gene matches. This CDR3 is built from 18 residues. Germline assignment: CDR1 DFQATT and CDR2 SNEGSKA (reference sequence). The CDR3 DNA reads TGCAGTGCTAGAGATCTGGGTCGGGGAGGGGAAGCCAAAAACATTCAGTACTTC. Translated, it gives CSARDLGRGGEAKNIQYF.

The chain uses TRBV7-2 and TRBJ1-4; tentatively, D is TRBD1 (5 bases). The CDR3 totals 13 residues. Germline lookup yields CDR1 SGHTA and CDR2 FQGNSA. V lost 3 bases and J 4 bases, leaving 6 bases between the germline ends. CDR3 sequence (DNA): TGTGCCAGCAGCTTGGGGGGTAATGAAAAACTGTTTTTT. Translated, it gives CASSLGGNEKLFF.

Turning to this clonotype: Being one base from a much bigger clone, this may be a read error. The rearrangement uses TRBV6-1 and TRBJ2-7; D might be TRBD2 (7 bases). CDR3 size: 15 residues. Germline CDR1 and CDR2: MNHNS and SASEGT. Trimming shortened V by 6 bases and J by 7 bases, and 22 bases separated the two germline ends. The CDR3 nucleotides read TGTGCCAGCAGCCCTCCCGGGGGGCCCTACAATGAGCAGTACTTC. Amino acid sequence: CASSPPGGPYNEQYF.

This clonotype was counted only a few times. The chain uses TRBV12-3 or TRBV12-4 and TRBJ2-1, with TRBD1 matching 7 bases. The junction had 14 bases not matched to a gene; V was cut back by 0 bases and J by 9 bases. This CDR3 comprises 17 residues. As DNA, the CDR3 is TGTGCCAGCAGTTTAGCGCAGGGGGTGTTAGCAACGGGTGAGCAGTTCTTC. This sequence encodes CASSLAQGVLATGEQFF.

On this clonotype: This sequence may be a read error, since a much larger clone differs from it by one base. The rearrangement uses TRBV20-1 and TRBJ1-5, with no clear D. CDR3 length: 18 amino acids. The V gene lost 2 bases and the J gene lost 1 base, with 21 bases spanning the gap. Per germline, CDR1 DFQATT and CDR2 SNEGSKA (reference sequence). The CDR3 DNA is TGCAGTGCTAGACCCGGACGGTCAGCATTTCGGAGCAATCAGCCCCAGCATTTT. As protein: CSARPGRSAFRSNQPQHF.

This chain links TRBV6-5 with TRBJ2-3; no firm D call. The CDR3 is made up of 14 amino acids. Germline CDR1 MNHEY, CDR2 SVGAGI. The ends were cut back, 4 bases at V and 5 bases at J, with 13 bases in the middle. The CDR3 here is CASSLRGLIDTQYF. The CDR3 DNA reads TGTGCCAGCAGTTTGCGAGGCCTCATAGATACGCAGTATTTT.

The chain couples TRBV12-3 or TRBV12-4 to TRBJ1-5, with D possibly TRBD1 on 5 matching bases. V lost 6 bases and J 8 bases, leaving 14 bases between the germline ends. The CDR3 sequence is 13 residues long. The CDR3 region has the DNA TGTGCCAGCAGCCAACAGGAGGAAGAGCCCCAGCATTTT. Residues: CASSQQEEEPQHF.

A remark on this clonotype: Since a much larger clone is just one base distant, this may be a read error. The V and J genes are TRBV7-8 and TRBJ2-3; D is unclear. V shed 4 bases and J shed 2 bases, with 16 bases lying between them. The CDR3 is 16 amino acids. CDR1 and CDR2 (germline): SGHVS, FQNEAQ. The CDR3 nucleotides read TGTGCCAGCAGCTCCTCCCTTGGAGCTATCACAGATACGCAGTATTTT. It translates to CASSSSLGAITDTQYF.

This clonotype was seen many times. V and J are TRBV2 and TRBJ1-5; tentatively, D is TRBD1 (6 bases). This CDR3 spans 15 amino acids. Trimming left V 4 bases short and J 0 bases short, with 10 bases between. Germline loops: CDR1 SNHLY, CDR2 FYNNEI. Written as DNA, the CDR3 is TGTGCCAGCAGTGCTCAGGGGCTTAGCAATCAGCCCCAGCATTTT. Translating gives CASSAQGLSNQPQHF.

This clonotype was seen at least ten times. The V call is TRBV18, the J call TRBJ1-1; 8 bases agree with TRBD1. The ends lost 3 bases at V and 6 bases at J; junction bases unmatched: 9. This CDR3 region has 15 residues. The germline CDR1 and CDR2 sequences are KGHSH and LQKENI. CDR3 sequence: CASSPKDRAVPEAFF. In nucleotides, the CDR3 is TGTGCCAGCTCACCTAAGGACAGGGCGGTCCCTGAAGCTTTCTTT. The full variable domain, in which reference TRBV18 and TRBJ1-1 provide the parts outside the CDR3, is NAGVMQNPRHLVRRRGQEARLRCSPMKGHSHVYWYRQLPEEGLKFMVYLQKENIIDESGMPKERFSAEFPKEGPSILRIQQVVRGDSAAYFCASSPKDRAVPEAFFGQGTRLTVV.

Of note for this clonotype: It may be a read error: a sequence one base away is much more abundant. This chain links TRBV4-1 with TRBJ1-1; possible D gene TRBD1, 5 bases. V was cut by 5 bases and J by 5 bases, with 18 bases left in between. The CDR3 runs to 15 residues. CDR1 MGHRA and CDR2 YSYEKL come from the germline V gene. CDR3 protein: CASSLAGGLKTEAFF. The CDR3 bases are TGCGCCAGCAGCTTAGCCGGGGGACTCAAGACTGAAGCTTTCTTT.

This clonotype was counted at least ten times. The rearrangement uses TRBV27 and TRBJ2-7; TRBD2 matches 7 bases. This CDR3 is built from 15 residues. The V gene end was trimmed by 7 bases and the J gene end by 3 bases; junction bases not matched to a gene: 12. Germline CDR1 and CDR2: MNHEY and SMNVEV (reference sequence). CDR3 region: CASNSKPSGDYEQYF. CDR3 nucleotide sequence: TGTGCCAGCAACAGCAAACCCAGCGGGGACTACGAGCAGTACTTC.

Ten or more counts support this clonotype. The chain links TRBV20-1 to TRBJ2-7; the D is unclear. The CDR3 consists of 13 residues. Germline V gives CDR1 DFQATT, CDR2 SNEGSKA (reference sequence). V was cut by 0 bases and J by 6 bases, with 12 bases left in between. For the CDR3, the DNA is TGCAGTGCTAGAGATCAGGCTCCAAGCGAGCAGTACTTC. It translates to CSARDQAPSEQYF.